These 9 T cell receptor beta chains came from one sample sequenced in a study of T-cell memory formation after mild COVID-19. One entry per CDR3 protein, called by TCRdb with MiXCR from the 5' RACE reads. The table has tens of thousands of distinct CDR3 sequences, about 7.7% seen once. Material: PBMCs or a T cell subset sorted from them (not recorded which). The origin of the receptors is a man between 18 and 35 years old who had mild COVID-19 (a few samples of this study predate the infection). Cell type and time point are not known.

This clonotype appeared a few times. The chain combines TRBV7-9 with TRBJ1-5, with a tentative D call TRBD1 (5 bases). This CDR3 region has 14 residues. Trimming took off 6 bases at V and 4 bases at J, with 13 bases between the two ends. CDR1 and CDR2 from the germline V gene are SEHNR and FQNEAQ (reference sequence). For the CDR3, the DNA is TGTGCCAGCAGTTCAGGGTTCGGAAATCAGCCCCAGCATTTT. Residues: CASSSGFGNQPQHF. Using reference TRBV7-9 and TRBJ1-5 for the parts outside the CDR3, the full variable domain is DTGVSQNPRHKITKRGQNVTFRCDPISEHNRLYWYRQTLGQGPEFLTYFQNEAQLEKSRLLSDRFSAERPKGSFSTLEIQRTEQGDSAMYLCASSSGFGNQPQHFGDGTRLSIL.

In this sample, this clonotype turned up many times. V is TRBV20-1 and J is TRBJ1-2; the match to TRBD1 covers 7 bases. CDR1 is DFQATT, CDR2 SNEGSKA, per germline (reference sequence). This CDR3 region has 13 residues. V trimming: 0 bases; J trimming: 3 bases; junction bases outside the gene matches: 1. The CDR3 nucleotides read TGCAGTGCTAGAGACCAGGGGGACTATGGCTACACCTTC. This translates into CSARDQGDYGYTF.

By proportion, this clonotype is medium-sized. This CDR3 is CASSPEGRHNEQFF. CDR3 DNA sequence: TGTGCCAGCAGCCCCGAGGGACGGCACAATGAGCAGTTCTTC. The rearrangement uses TRBV5-6 and TRBJ2-1; tentatively, D is TRBD1 or TRBD2 (5 bases each). The germline CDR1 and CDR2 sequences are SGHDT and YYEEEE. V was trimmed by 4 bases and J by 5 bases, leaving 13 bases between them. The CDR3 is 14 residues long.

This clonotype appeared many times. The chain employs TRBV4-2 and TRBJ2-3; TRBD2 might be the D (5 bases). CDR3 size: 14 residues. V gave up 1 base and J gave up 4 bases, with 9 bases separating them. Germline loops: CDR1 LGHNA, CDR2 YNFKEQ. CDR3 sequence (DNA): TGTGCCAGCAGCCAAGTCAGGAGGTCAGATACGCAGTATTTT. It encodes CASSQVRRSDTQYF.

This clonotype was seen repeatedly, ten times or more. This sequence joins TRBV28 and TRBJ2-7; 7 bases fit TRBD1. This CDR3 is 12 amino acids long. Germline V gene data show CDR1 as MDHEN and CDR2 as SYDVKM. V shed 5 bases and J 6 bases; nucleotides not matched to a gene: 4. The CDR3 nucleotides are TGTGCCAGCAGTCCTTACAGGGGCGAGCAGTACGTC. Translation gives CASSPYRGEQYV.

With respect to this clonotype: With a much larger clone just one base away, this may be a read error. The CDR3 DNA reads TGTGCCAGCAGCGTAGGTGAGAACTATGGCTACACCTTC. It yields the protein CASSVGENYGYTF. V and J are TRBV9 and TRBJ1-2, with D unresolved. The CDR3 totals 13 residues. Deletions cut 0 bases from V and 2 bases from J, with 5 bases between. CDR1 and CDR2 (germline): SGDLS, YYNGEE.

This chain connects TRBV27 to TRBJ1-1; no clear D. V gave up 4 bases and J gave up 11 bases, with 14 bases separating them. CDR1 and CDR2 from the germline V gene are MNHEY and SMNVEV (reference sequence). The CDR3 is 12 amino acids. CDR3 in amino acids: CASSSIGRSAFF. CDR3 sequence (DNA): TGTGCCAGCAGTTCCATCGGTAGATCGGCTTTCTTT.

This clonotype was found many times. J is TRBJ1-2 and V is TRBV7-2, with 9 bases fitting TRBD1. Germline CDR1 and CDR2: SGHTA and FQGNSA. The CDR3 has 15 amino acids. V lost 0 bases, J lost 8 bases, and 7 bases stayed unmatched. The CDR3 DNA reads TGTGCCAGCAGCTTAGCGGCCGGGACAGGGCTCGGCTACACCTTC. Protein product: CASSLAAGTGLGYTF.

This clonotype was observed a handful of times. The CDR3: CSSAASSYNEQFF. In DNA, the CDR3 is TGCAGTTCAGCGGCCAGCTCCTACAATGAGCAGTTCTTC. This chain joins TRBV20-1 and TRBJ2-1, with D possibly being TRBD2 (5 bases). The germline V gene encodes CDR1 DFQATT and CDR2 SNEGSKA (reference sequence). The CDR3 extends over 13 amino acids. The germline V and J ends were trimmed by 8 bases and 0 bases, with 11 bases remaining between them.